The present TCR beta chain was sequenced within a study of blood T cell repertoires in COVID-19. Study-wide context: Collection of acute and convalescent COVID-19 samples took place in the United States, Italy and Spain. The cDNA or gDNA used as material had been derived from T cells, B-cell-depleted T cells, or PBMCs.

This CDR3 comprises 15 residues. The germline V gene has CDR1 SNHLY and CDR2 FYNNEI. V trimming: 5 bases; J trimming: 3 bases; junction bases outside the gene matches: 8. In the authors' methods: Scientists estimated how many nucleated cells there were by amplifying reference gene primers. Assay used: immunoSEQ multiplex PCR; TCRdb lists only in-frame clones, some missing. V and J calls and clone size come straight from that table; D and trimming were deduced from the DNA. The table has around 65,000 clones, roughly 82% seen once. The specimen was peripheral blood. V and J are TRBV2 and TRBJ2-7, with 9 bases matching TRBD1. The receptor's source is an older man with active COVID-19. CDR3 region: CASSPSTGGFYEQYF. The CDR3 DNA sequence: TGTGCCAGCAGTCCGAGTACAGGGGGCTTCTACGAGCAGTACTTC.